This TCR beta chain derives from a study of naive and memory T cell subsets. From germline, CDR1 is DFQATT and CDR2 SNEGSKA (reference sequence). There are 14 residues in the CDR3. V lost 3 bases and J 0 bases, leaving 12 bases between the germline ends. Whole blood, 2.5 ml, came from adult healthy volunteers. An oligonucleotide containing a UMI was ligated to the 3' end of TCR cDNA. Many counts were recorded for this clonotype. Reverse transcription of blood and skin TCR RNA was primed at alpha and beta constant regions. Amplification of ligated cDNA took four PCR rounds with SP2 and nested alpha and beta constant primers. TCRdb reprocessed the 5' RACE reads with MiXCR, giving one entry per CDR3 protein. The data show about 20,000 distinct CDR3 sequences, with about 4% seen just once and less than 9% held by the top ten.

The TCR sequence derives from a male donor in good health. This chain joins TRBV20-1 and TRBJ2-7; D call uncertain. In DNA form, the CDR3 reads TGCAGTGCTAGTTCCTTCGAATTCTCCTACGAGCAGTACTTC. Residues: CSASSFEFSYEQYF.